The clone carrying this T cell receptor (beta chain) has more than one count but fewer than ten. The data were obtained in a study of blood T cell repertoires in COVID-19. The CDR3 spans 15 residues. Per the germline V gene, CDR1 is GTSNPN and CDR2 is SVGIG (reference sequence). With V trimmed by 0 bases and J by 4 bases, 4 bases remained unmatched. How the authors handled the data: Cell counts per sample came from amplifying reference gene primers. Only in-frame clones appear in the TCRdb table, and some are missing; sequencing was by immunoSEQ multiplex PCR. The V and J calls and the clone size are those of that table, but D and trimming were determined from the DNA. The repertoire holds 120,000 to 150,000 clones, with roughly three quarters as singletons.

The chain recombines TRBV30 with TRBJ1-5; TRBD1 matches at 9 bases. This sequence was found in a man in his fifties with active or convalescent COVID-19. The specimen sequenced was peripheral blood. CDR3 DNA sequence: TGTGCCTGGAGTGTAAGGGGACAGGGAAATCAGCCCCAGCATTTT. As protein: CAWSVRGQGNQPQHF.